The rows below give T cell receptor beta chains drawn from one sample of a study of human T cells and chemical hapten exposure. Via MiXCR, TCRdb re-called the RACE reads, giving one row per CDR3 protein. Here the sample spans fewer than 140,000 distinct CDR3 sequences, 12% being singletons. Sequenced here: whole blood, sampled in connection with sensitization to the hapten diphenylcyclopropenone (DPC). These receptors were taken from a woman aged 45 to 65 with alopecia areata. Some clones in this sample may be carry-over from other donors' samples. CDR3s include the opening cysteine and the closing phenylalanine or tryptophan. The order of the fields is CDR3 length, clone size, V gene, D gene, J gene, CDR3 protein, CDR3 DNA. The D gene is left open where the match is weak. Rows give clone size only sometimes, using once, few, many, or a class for an expanded clone.

length: 15
size: -
V: TRBV27
D: -
J: TRBJ1-1
CDR3: CASSLEPGMNTEAFF
DNA: TGTGCCAGCAGTTTGGAACCCGGCATGAACACTGAAGCTTTCTTT

length: 15
size: few
V: TRBV7-2
D: TRBD1
J: TRBJ1-1
CDR3: CASSPGQWAGTEAFF
DNA: TGTGCCAGCAGCCCGGGACAGTGGGCCGGGACTGAAGCTTTCTTT

length: 13
size: -
V: TRBV24-1
D: -
J: TRBJ2-3
CDR3: CATRESGTDTQYF
DNA: TGTGCCACCAGAGAAAGTGGCACAGATACGCAGTATTTT

length: 16
size: -
V: TRBV7-2
D: -
J: TRBJ2-1
CDR3: CASSLLGPRAGYEQFF
DNA: TGTGCCAGCAGCTTACTGGGGCCCCGGGCAGGCTATGAGCAGTTCTTC

length: 15
size: -
V: TRBV12-3/TRBV12-4
D: TRBD2
J: TRBJ2-7
CDR3: CASSLASGGIHEQYF
DNA: TGTGCCAGCAGTTTAGCTAGCGGGGGGATCCACGAGCAGTACTTC

length: 16
size: few
V: TRBV6-2/TRBV6-3
D: -
J: TRBJ2-7
CDR3: CASSQAWGGRTVQQYF
DNA: TGTGCCAGCAGTCAAGCTTGGGGGGGCAGAACGGTCCAGCAGTACTTC

length: 11
size: few
V: TRBV28
D: -
J: TRBJ2-7
CDR3: CASSSGPLEYF
DNA: TGTGCCAGCAGTTCGGGCCCGTTAGAGTACTTC

length: 10
size: many
V: TRBV7-9
D: -
J: TRBJ1-1
CDR3: CASSPTEAFF
DNA: TGTGCCAGCAGCCCGACTGAAGCTTTCTTT

length: 14
size: few
V: TRBV6-5
D: -
J: TRBJ1-5
CDR3: CASSRGQNNQPQHF
DNA: TGTGCCAGCAGCCGCGGACAGAACAATCAGCCCCAGCATTTT

length: 16
size: -
V: TRBV29-1
D: -
J: TRBJ2-1
CDR3: CSVFMEGGTGHNEQFF
DNA: TGCAGCGTTTTTATGGAGGGGGGCACGGGACACAATGAGCAGTTCTTC

length: 14
size: -
V: TRBV28
D: -
J: TRBJ1-2
CDR3: CASSFTPTGDGYTF
DNA: TGTGCCAGCAGTTTTACCCCGACAGGAGATGGCTACACCTTC

length: 16
size: -
V: TRBV7-8
D: -
J: TRBJ2-1
CDR3: CASNSPDASSYNEQFF
DNA: TGTGCCAGCAACTCGCCGGACGCGAGCTCCTACAATGAGCAGTTCTTC

length: 16
size: -
V: TRBV24-1
D: TRBD1
J: TRBJ2-2
CDR3: CATSDFGQGNTGELFF
DNA: TGTGCCACCAGTGATTTTGGACAGGGGAACACCGGGGAGCTGTTTTTT

length: 14
size: -
V: TRBV4-1
D: -
J: TRBJ2-1
CDR3: CASSLGLTNNEQFF
DNA: TGCGCCAGCAGCCTCGGACTAACGAACAATGAGCAGTTCTTC

length: 16
size: -
V: TRBV5-1
D: TRBD2
J: TRBJ2-1
CDR3: CASSLLAGVAYNEQFF
DNA: TGCGCCAGCAGCTTACTAGCGGGGGTTGCCTACAATGAGCAGTTCTTC

length: 15
size: -
V: TRBV5-1
D: TRBD1
J: TRBJ1-6
CDR3: CASSVGQGQDSPLHF
DNA: TGCGCCAGCAGCGTCGGACAGGGCCAAGATTCACCCCTCCACTTT

length: 13
size: few
V: TRBV27
D: -
J: TRBJ1-1
CDR3: CASFRGMNTEAFF
DNA: TGTGCCAGTTTTCGGGGAATGAACACTGAAGCTTTCTTT

length: 15
size: many
V: TRBV28
D: -
J: TRBJ2-7
CDR3: CASSPGAGQIYEQYF
DNA: TGTGCCAGCAGTCCCGGCGCCGGACAGATCTACGAGCAGTACTTC

length: 15
size: many
V: TRBV5-1
D: -
J: TRBJ2-3
CDR3: CASSWAWGQEDTQYF
DNA: TGCGCCAGCAGCTGGGCCTGGGGCCAGGAGGATACGCAGTATTTT

length: 13
size: -
V: TRBV11-3
D: -
J: TRBJ2-5
CDR3: CASSPTMRETQYF
DNA: TGTGCCAGCAGCCCAACCATGAGGGAGACCCAGTACTTC

length: 17
size: -
V: TRBV28
D: -
J: TRBJ2-1
CDR3: CASSLLRQSGSYNEQFF
DNA: TGTGCCAGCAGTTTGCTCCGACAGTCAGGTTCCTACAATGAGCAGTTCTTC

length: 16
size: -
V: TRBV3-2
D: -
J: TRBJ1-2
CDR3: CASSQNTGRNNYGYTF
DNA: TGTGCCAGCAGCCAAAACACAGGGAGGAATAACTATGGCTACACCTTC

length: 14
size: -
V: TRBV28
D: TRBD1
J: TRBJ2-7
CDR3: CATRGQGGSYEQYF
DNA: TGTGCCACCCGGGGACAGGGCGGCTCCTACGAGCAGTACTTC

length: 15
size: few
V: TRBV4-3
D: -
J: TRBJ1-3
CDR3: CASSHGLNSGNTIYF
DNA: TGCGCCAGCAGCCACGGGCTGAACTCTGGAAACACCATATATTTT

length: 16
size: -
V: TRBV7-2
D: -
J: TRBJ2-2
CDR3: CASSLGVIRNTGELFF
DNA: TGTGCCAGCAGCTTAGGAGTGATCAGGAACACCGGGGAGCTGTTTTTT

length: 15
size: -
V: TRBV12-3/TRBV12-4
D: TRBD2
J: TRBJ2-1
CDR3: CASSYSGSPYNEQFF
DNA: TGTGCCAGCAGCTATAGCGGGAGTCCCTACAATGAGCAGTTCTTC

length: 15
size: -
V: TRBV6-5
D: TRBD1
J: TRBJ1-6
CDR3: CASSTTDRVYSPLHF
DNA: TGTGCCAGCAGTACTACGGACAGGGTATATTCACCCCTCCACTTT

length: 15
size: many
V: TRBV6-6
D: -
J: TRBJ2-5
CDR3: CASTDDYLGRETQYF
DNA: TGTGCCAGCACCGACGACTATCTGGGTCGGGAGACCCAGTACTTC

length: 16
size: -
V: TRBV5-4
D: TRBD1
J: TRBJ1-1
CDR3: CASSPKKTGRGTEAFF
DNA: TGTGCCAGCAGCCCCAAGAAGACAGGGAGGGGAACTGAAGCTTTCTTT

length: 14
size: few
V: TRBV11-3
D: -
J: TRBJ2-1
CDR3: CASSSSRHYNEQFF
DNA: TGTGCCAGCAGCTCCTCTAGACATTACAATGAGCAGTTCTTC

length: 15
size: few
V: TRBV12-3/TRBV12-4
D: TRBD1
J: TRBJ2-3
CDR3: CASSSGQGESDTQYF
DNA: TGTGCCAGCAGTTCGGGACAGGGTGAGTCGGATACGCAGTATTTT

length: 16
size: many
V: TRBV7-9
D: -
J: TRBJ1-1
CDR3: CASSLGGALMNTEAFF
DNA: TGTGCCAGCAGCTTAGGAGGTGCCTTGATGAACACTGAAGCTTTCTTT

length: 14
size: -
V: TRBV3-1
D: TRBD1
J: TRBJ2-1
CDR3: CASSQGQGVNEQFF
DNA: TGTGCCAGCAGCCAAGGCCAGGGGGTTAATGAGCAGTTCTTC

length: 11
size: -
V: TRBV5-5
D: -
J: TRBJ2-7
CDR3: CVSSANDEQYF
DNA: TGTGTCAGCAGCGCCAATGACGAGCAGTACTTC

length: 15
size: -
V: TRBV5-8
D: -
J: TRBJ2-7
CDR3: CASSAHRVLDYEQYF
DNA: TGTGCCAGCAGCGCACACAGGGTCCTAGACTACGAGCAGTACTTC

length: 18
size: -
V: TRBV7-6
D: -
J: TRBJ2-1
CDR3: CASSLSVYFPDSYNEQFF
DNA: TGTGCCAGCAGCTTATCGGTGTATTTTCCCGACTCCTACAATGAGCAGTTCTTC

length: 15
size: many
V: TRBV7-2
D: -
J: TRBJ2-5
CDR3: CASSLPQGAWETQYF
DNA: TGTGCCAGCAGCTTACCACAGGGAGCCTGGGAGACCCAGTACTTC

length: 15
size: many
V: TRBV7-6
D: TRBD2
J: TRBJ2-7
CDR3: CASSLGAGVSYEQYF
DNA: TGTGCCAGCAGCTTAGGGGCGGGAGTTTCCTACGAGCAGTACTTC

length: 14
size: -
V: TRBV20-1
D: TRBD2
J: TRBJ2-5
CDR3: CSARRRGSGETQYF
DNA: TGCAGTGCTAGGAGGCGGGGGAGCGGAGAGACCCAGTACTTC